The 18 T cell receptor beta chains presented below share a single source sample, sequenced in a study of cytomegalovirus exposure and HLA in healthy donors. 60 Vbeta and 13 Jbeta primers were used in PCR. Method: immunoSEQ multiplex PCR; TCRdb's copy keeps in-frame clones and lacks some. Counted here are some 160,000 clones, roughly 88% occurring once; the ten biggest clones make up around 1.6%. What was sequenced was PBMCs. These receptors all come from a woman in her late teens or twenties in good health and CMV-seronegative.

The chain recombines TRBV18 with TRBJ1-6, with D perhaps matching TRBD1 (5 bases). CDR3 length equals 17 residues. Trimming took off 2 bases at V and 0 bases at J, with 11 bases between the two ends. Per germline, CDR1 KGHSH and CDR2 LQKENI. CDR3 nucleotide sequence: TGTGCCAGCTCACCATCGGGGGTTAGCTCCTATAATTCACCCCTCCACTTT. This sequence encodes CASSPSGVSSYNSPLHF.

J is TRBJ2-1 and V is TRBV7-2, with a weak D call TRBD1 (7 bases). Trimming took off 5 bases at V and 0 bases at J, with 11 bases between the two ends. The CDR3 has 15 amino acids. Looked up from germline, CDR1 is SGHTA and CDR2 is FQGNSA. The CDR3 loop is CASSRGTDSYNEQFF. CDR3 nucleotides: TGTGCCAGCAGCCGGGGGACAGACTCCTACAATGAGCAGTTCTTC.

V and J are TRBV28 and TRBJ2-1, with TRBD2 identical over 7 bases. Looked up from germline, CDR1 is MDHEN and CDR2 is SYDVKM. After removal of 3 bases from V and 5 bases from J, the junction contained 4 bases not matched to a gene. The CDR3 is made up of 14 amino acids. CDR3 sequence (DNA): TGTGCCAGCAGTTTGGGGGGGAGCGACAATGAGCAGTTCTTC. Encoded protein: CASSLGGSDNEQFF. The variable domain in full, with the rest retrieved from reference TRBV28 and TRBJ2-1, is DVKVTQSSRYLVKRTGEKVFLECVQDMDHENMFWYRQDPGLGLRLIYFSYDVKMKEKGDIPEGYSVSREKKERFSLILESASTNQTSMYLCASSLGGSDNEQFFGPGTRLTVL.

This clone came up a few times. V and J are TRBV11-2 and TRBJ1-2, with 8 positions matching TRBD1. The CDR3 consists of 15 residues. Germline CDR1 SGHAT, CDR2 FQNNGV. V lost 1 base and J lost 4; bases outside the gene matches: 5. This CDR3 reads CASSLGAGGTYGYTF. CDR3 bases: TGTGCCAGCAGCTTAGGGGCAGGGGGCACCTATGGCTACACCTTC.

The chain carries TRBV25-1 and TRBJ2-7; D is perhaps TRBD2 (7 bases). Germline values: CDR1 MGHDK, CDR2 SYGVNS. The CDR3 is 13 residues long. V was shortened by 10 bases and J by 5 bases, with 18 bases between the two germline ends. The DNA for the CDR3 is TGTGCCATCGGTGGGAGGGGGACGGACGAGCAGTACTTC. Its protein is CAIGGRGTDEQYF.

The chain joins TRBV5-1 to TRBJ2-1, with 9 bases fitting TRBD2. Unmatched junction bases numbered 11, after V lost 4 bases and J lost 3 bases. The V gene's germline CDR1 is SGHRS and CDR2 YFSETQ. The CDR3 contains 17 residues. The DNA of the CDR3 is TGCGCCAGCAGCCGGATGGCTAGCGGGGACTACTACAATGAGCAGTTCTTC. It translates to CASSRMASGDYYNEQFF.

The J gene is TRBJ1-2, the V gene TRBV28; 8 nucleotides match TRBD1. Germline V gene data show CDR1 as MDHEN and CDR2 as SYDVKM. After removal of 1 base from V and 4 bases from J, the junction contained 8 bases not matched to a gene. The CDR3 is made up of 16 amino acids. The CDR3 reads CASSLFSSGTGYGYTF. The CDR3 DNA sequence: TGTGCCAGCAGTTTATTTTCCTCCGGGACAGGCTATGGCTACACCTTC.

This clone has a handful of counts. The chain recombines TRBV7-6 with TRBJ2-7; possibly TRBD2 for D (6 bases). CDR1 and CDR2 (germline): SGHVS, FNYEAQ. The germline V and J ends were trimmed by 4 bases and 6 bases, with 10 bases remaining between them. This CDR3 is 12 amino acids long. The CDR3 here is CASSSGGIEQYF. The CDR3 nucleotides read TGTGCCAGCAGCTCCGGGGGTATCGAGCAGTACTTC.

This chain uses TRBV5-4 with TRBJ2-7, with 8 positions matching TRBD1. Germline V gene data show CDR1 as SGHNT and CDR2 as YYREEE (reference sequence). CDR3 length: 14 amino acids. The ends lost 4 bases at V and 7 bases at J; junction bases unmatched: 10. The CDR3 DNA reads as TGTGCCAGCAGCATGAAGACAGGGGCGGGAGAGCAGTACTTC. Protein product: CASSMKTGAGEQYF.

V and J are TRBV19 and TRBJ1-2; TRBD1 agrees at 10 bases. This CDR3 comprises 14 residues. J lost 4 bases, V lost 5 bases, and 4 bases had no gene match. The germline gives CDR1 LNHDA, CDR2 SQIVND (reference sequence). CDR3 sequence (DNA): TGTGCCAGTAGTTTCGGACAGGGGGGCTATGGCTACACCTTC. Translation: CASSFGQGGYGYTF.

The CDR3 coding sequence is TGTGCCAGCAGCCAAGAACTAGCGGGGGGGCTCACAGATACGCAGTATTTT. Encoded protein: CASSQELAGGLTDTQYF. The rearrangement uses TRBV4-2 and TRBJ2-3, with 13 bases matching TRBD2. Unmatched junction bases numbered 2, after V lost 0 bases and J lost 2 bases. The CDR3 is made up of 17 amino acids. Germline assignment: CDR1 LGHNA and CDR2 YNFKEQ.

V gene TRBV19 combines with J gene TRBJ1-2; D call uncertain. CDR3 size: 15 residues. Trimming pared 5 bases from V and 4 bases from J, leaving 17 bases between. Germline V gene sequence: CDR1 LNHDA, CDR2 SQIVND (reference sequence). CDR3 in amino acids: CASSPRDMTIYGYTF. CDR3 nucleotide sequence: TGTGCCAGTAGTCCCCGTGACATGACTATCTATGGCTACACCTTC.

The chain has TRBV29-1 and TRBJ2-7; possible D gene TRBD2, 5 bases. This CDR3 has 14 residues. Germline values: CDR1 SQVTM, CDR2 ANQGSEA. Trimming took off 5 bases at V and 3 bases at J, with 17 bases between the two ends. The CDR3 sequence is CSVIPGGPYYEQYF. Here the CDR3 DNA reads TGCAGCGTTATTCCAGGAGGACCCTACTACGAGCAGTACTTC.

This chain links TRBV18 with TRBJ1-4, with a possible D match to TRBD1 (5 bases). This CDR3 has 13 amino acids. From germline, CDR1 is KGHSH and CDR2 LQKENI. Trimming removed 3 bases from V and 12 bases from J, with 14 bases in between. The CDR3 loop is CASSPGTAFELFF. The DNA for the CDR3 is TGTGCCAGCTCACCCGGGACTGCTTTCGAACTGTTTTTT.

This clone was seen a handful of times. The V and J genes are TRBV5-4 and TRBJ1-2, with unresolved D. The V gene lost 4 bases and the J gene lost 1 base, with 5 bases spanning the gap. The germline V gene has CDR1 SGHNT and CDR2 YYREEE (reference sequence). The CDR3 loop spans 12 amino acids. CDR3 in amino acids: CASSPNNYGYTF. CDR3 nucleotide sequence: TGTGCCAGCAGCCCAAATAACTATGGCTACACCTTC. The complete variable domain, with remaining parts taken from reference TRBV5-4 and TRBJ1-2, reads ETGVTQSPTHLIKTRGQQVTLRCSSQSGHNTVSWYQQALGQGPQFIFQYYREEENGRGNFPPRFSGLQFPNYSSELNVNALELDDSALYLCASSPNNYGYTFGSGTRLTVV.

This CDR3 is CATTETGNYGYTF. The CDR3 nucleotides read TGTGCCACTACAGAGACAGGAAACTATGGCTACACCTTC. The chain carries TRBV19 and TRBJ1-2; possibly TRBD1 for D (6 bases). Germline V gives CDR1 LNHDA, CDR2 SQIVND (reference sequence). Between the trimmed V and J ends, which lost 10 bases and 2 bases, there was a span of 14 bases. The CDR3 extends over 13 amino acids.

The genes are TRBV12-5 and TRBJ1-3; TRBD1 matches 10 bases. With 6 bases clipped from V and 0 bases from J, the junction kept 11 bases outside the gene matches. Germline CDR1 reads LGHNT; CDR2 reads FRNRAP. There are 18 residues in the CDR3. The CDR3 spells CASGRDGQGVISGNTIYF. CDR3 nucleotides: TGTGCTAGTGGGCGGGATGGACAGGGGGTGATCTCTGGAAACACCATATATTTT.

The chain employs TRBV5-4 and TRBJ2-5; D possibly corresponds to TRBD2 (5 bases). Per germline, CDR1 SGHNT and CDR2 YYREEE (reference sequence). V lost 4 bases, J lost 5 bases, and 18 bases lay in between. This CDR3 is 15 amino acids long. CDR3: CASSPLDGVGETQYF. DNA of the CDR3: TGTGCCAGCAGCCCCCTGGACGGGGTCGGGGAGACCCAGTACTTC.